A selection of T cell receptor beta chains follows, all from one sample in a study of blood T cell repertoires in COVID-19. Clones were read by immunoSEQ multiplex PCR, and TCRdb kept only the in-frame ones, dropping some. The profile covers fewer than 200,000 clones, with around nine tenths appearing a single time and 0.85% to 0.95% taken by the ten largest. The specimen was peripheral blood. The receptors shown here come from a woman under 30 who had recovered from COVID-19. Both conserved end residues are part of each CDR3. Fields, in order: D gene, clone size, J gene, V gene, CDR3 DNA, CDR3 protein. D genes are given only for firm matches. The size field is filled for only some rows; it gives once, few, many or a size class.

d_gene: NA; abundance: NA; j_gene: TRBJ1-4; v_gene: TRBV7-6; CDR3nt: TGTGCCAGCAGCGCCCCCGGCGTAGCAGGGACTAATGAAAAACTGTTTTTT; CDR3aa: CASSAPGVAGTNEKLFF
d_gene: NA; abundance: NA; j_gene: TRBJ2-5; v_gene: TRBV6-6; CDR3nt: TGTGCCAGCAACAGGGCGACCCAAGAGACCCAGTACTTC; CDR3aa: CASNRATQETQYF
d_gene: TRBD1; abundance: NA; j_gene: TRBJ1-1; v_gene: TRBV7-3; CDR3nt: TGTGCCAGCAGCTCCGGGACAGGGGGCACTGAAGCTTTCTTT; CDR3aa: CASSSGTGGTEAFF
d_gene: NA; abundance: once; j_gene: TRBJ1-1; v_gene: TRBV6-5; CDR3nt: TGTGCCAGCAGTTACTCGGCAGGGGTGAATGCGGCTTTCTTT; CDR3aa: CASSYSAGVNAAFF
d_gene: TRBD2; abundance: NA; j_gene: TRBJ2-1; v_gene: TRBV3-1/TRBV3-2; CDR3nt: TGTGCCAGCTCGTCTAGCGGGGGCTCCTACAATGAGCAGTTCTTC; CDR3aa: CASSSSGGSYNEQFF
d_gene: NA; abundance: few; j_gene: TRBJ1-5; v_gene: TRBV10-3; CDR3nt: TGTGCCATCAGTTCAGGGGACCTTATAAGTGGTCAGCCCCAGCATTTT; CDR3aa: CAISSGDLISGQPQHF
d_gene: NA; abundance: NA; j_gene: TRBJ1-2; v_gene: TRBV7-2; CDR3nt: TGTGCCAGCAGCTTAGGGGGCCACTATGGCTACACCTTC; CDR3aa: CASSLGGHYGYTF
d_gene: TRBD1; abundance: NA; j_gene: TRBJ1-1; v_gene: TRBV10-3; CDR3nt: TGTGCCATCAGCGACAGGGGGGGAATGAACACTGAAGCTTTCTTT; CDR3aa: CAISDRGGMNTEAFF
d_gene: NA; abundance: NA; j_gene: TRBJ1-3; v_gene: TRBV7-2; CDR3nt: TGTGCCAGCAGCTTAGATGTCGGCCGGGTTAGAAACACCATATATTTT; CDR3aa: CASSLDVGRVRNTIYF
d_gene: TRBD2; abundance: NA; j_gene: TRBJ2-1; v_gene: TRBV6-2/TRBV6-3; CDR3nt: TGTGCCAGCAGTAACTCCGGGACTAGCAATGAGCAGTTCTTC; CDR3aa: CASSNSGTSNEQFF
d_gene: TRBD1; abundance: once; j_gene: TRBJ1-3; v_gene: TRBV7-2; CDR3nt: TGTGCCAGCAGCTTGGACAGGGTAACAGGAAACACCATATATTTT; CDR3aa: CASSLDRVTGNTIYF
d_gene: NA; abundance: NA; j_gene: TRBJ2-1; v_gene: TRBV27; CDR3nt: TGTGCCAGCAGTTTATCCTTCGTGAATGAGCAGTTCTTC; CDR3aa: CASSLSFVNEQFF
d_gene: NA; abundance: NA; j_gene: TRBJ2-5; v_gene: TRBV9; CDR3nt: TGTGCCAGCAGCGCCCCGGGCAGGGGAGAAGAGACCCAGTACTTC; CDR3aa: CASSAPGRGEETQYF
d_gene: NA; abundance: NA; j_gene: TRBJ2-3; v_gene: TRBV15; CDR3nt: TGTGCCACCAGCACGAGCCGCGGGACGGAGCGTTTCACAGATACGCAGTATTTT; CDR3aa: CATSTSRGTERFTDTQYF
d_gene: NA; abundance: NA; j_gene: TRBJ1-2; v_gene: TRBV28; CDR3nt: TGTGCCAGCAGTACTTACAGGGATGGCTACACCTTC; CDR3aa: CASSTYRDGYTF
d_gene: NA; abundance: NA; j_gene: TRBJ2-5; v_gene: TRBV2; CDR3nt: TGTGCCAGCATTCTCGGGGTTTCAGAGACCCAGTACTTC; CDR3aa: CASILGVSETQYF
d_gene: TRBD2; abundance: NA; j_gene: TRBJ2-1; v_gene: TRBV12-5; CDR3nt: TGTGCTAGTGGTTTCTCAAGCAGCGGGAGTGTTTTGAATGAGCAGTTCTTC; CDR3aa: CASGFSSSGSVLNEQFF
d_gene: NA; abundance: NA; j_gene: TRBJ1-2; v_gene: TRBV9; CDR3nt: TGTGCCAGCAGCGTAGAAGGGGATGGCTACACCTTC; CDR3aa: CASSVEGDGYTF
d_gene: TRBD1; abundance: NA; j_gene: TRBJ1-1; v_gene: TRBV18; CDR3nt: TGTGCCAGCTCGGAAGGACAGGGGGTCACTGAAGCTTTCTTT; CDR3aa: CASSEGQGVTEAFF
d_gene: NA; abundance: few; j_gene: TRBJ1-1; v_gene: TRBV5-4; CDR3nt: TGTGCCAGCAGCGGCGGGGAGGCTGAAGCTTTCTTT; CDR3aa: CASSGGEAEAFF
d_gene: TRBD1; abundance: NA; j_gene: TRBJ2-7; v_gene: TRBV18; CDR3nt: TGTGCCAGCTCACCACCTCCGGGACAGGGGAGATCAAGGGAGCAGTACTTC; CDR3aa: CASSPPPGQGRSREQYF
d_gene: NA; abundance: NA; j_gene: TRBJ1-1; v_gene: TRBV27; CDR3nt: TGTGCCAGCAGTTTCCCGGGACTTTTGGAAGCTTTCTTT; CDR3aa: CASSFPGLLEAFF
d_gene: TRBD1; abundance: NA; j_gene: TRBJ1-5; v_gene: TRBV15; CDR3nt: TGTGCCACCAGCAGGGGAAAGACAGGGGGGAATCAGCCCCAGCATTTT; CDR3aa: CATSRGKTGGNQPQHF
d_gene: TRBD2; abundance: NA; j_gene: TRBJ2-1; v_gene: TRBV11-3; CDR3nt: TGTGCCAGCAGCTTAGTGATAGGGACTAGCGCGAGCAATGAGCAGTTCTTC; CDR3aa: CASSLVIGTSASNEQFF
d_gene: NA; abundance: NA; j_gene: TRBJ2-1; v_gene: TRBV19; CDR3nt: TGTGCCAGTAGTATTTTCGGGGAACAGCAGTTCTTC; CDR3aa: CASSIFGEQQFF
d_gene: NA; abundance: NA; j_gene: TRBJ2-5; v_gene: TRBV2; CDR3nt: TGTGCCAGCATGGGAACCGAGGGTTCAACCAGGGAGACCCAGTACTTC; CDR3aa: CASMGTEGSTRETQYF
d_gene: NA; abundance: NA; j_gene: TRBJ1-4; v_gene: TRBV19; CDR3nt: TGTGCCAGTAGCTTGGCCGCCAATGAAAAACTGTTTTTT; CDR3aa: CASSLAANEKLFF
d_gene: NA; abundance: NA; j_gene: TRBJ2-7; v_gene: TRBV5-1; CDR3nt: TGCGCCAGCAAGACCGGGTCCGGGTACGAGCAGTACTTC; CDR3aa: CASKTGSGYEQYF
d_gene: NA; abundance: NA; j_gene: TRBJ1-5; v_gene: TRBV28; CDR3nt: TGTGCCAGCAGTGTACAGGGCCCGAGCAATCAGCCCCAGCATTTT; CDR3aa: CASSVQGPSNQPQHF
d_gene: NA; abundance: NA; j_gene: TRBJ1-2; v_gene: TRBV4-2; CDR3nt: TGTGCCAGCAGCCAAGTTGGCGGGCACTATGGCTACACCTTC; CDR3aa: CASSQVGGHYGYTF
d_gene: NA; abundance: NA; j_gene: TRBJ2-5; v_gene: TRBV28; CDR3nt: TGTGCCAGCACTCCACTAGTCTCAAGCGAGACCCAGTACTTC; CDR3aa: CASTPLVSSETQYF
d_gene: TRBD1; abundance: NA; j_gene: TRBJ2-5; v_gene: TRBV7-3; CDR3nt: TGTGCCAGCAGCCTAACAGGGGAAGAGACCCAGTACTTC; CDR3aa: CASSLTGEETQYF